These T cell receptor beta chains were read from a single sample in a study of regulatory T cells in long-lasting Graves disease. Each CDR3 protein is one row after TCRdb ran MiXCR on the multiplex PCR reads. Of over 350,000 distinct CDR3 sequences listed, about a fifth are singletons. Sequencing used peripheral blood mononuclear cells (PBMCs), obtained when the disease was refractory, from a patient treated with antithyroid drugs. These receptors were taken from a female donor with Graves disease. Each CDR3 is given with its conserved first and last residue. Each record gives: clone size, J gene, D gene, V gene, CDR3 protein, CDR3 DNA. A D gene is named only where the DNA matches it firmly. The size field is filled for only some rows; it gives once, few, many or a size class.

NA | TRBJ1-6 | TRBD1 | TRBV7-2 | CASSQDRVRSPLHF | TGTGCCAGCAGCCAAGACAGGGTCAGGTCACCCCTCCACTTT
NA | TRBJ2-2 | NA | TRBV7-2 | CASSKSRENTGELFF | TGTGCCAGCAGCAAAAGCCGGGAGAACACCGGGGAGCTGTTTTTT
many | TRBJ2-2 | NA | TRBV12-3/TRBV12-4 | CASSFLDTGELFF | TGTGCCAGCAGTTTTTTGGACACCGGGGAGCTGTTTTTT
many | TRBJ1-1 | NA | TRBV28 | CASSLSQTAEAFF | TGTGCCAGCAGTTTATCCCAAACTGCTGAAGCTTTCTTT
many | TRBJ2-7 | NA | TRBV28 | CASSRRGSVAYEQYF | TGTGCCAGCAGCCGAAGGGGCAGTGTCGCCTACGAGCAGTACTTC
few | TRBJ2-2 | TRBD1 | TRBV28 | CASSYGTGRAGELFF | TGTGCCAGCAGTTACGGGACAGGGAGGGCCGGGGAGCTGTTTTTT
many | TRBJ1-1 | TRBD1 | TRBV7-2 | CASSLSPQGAEAFF | TGTGCCAGCAGCTTATCGCCTCAGGGGGCTGAAGCTTTCTTT
many | TRBJ1-6 | NA | TRBV3-1 | CASNLGRYNSPLHF | TGTGCCAGCAATCTCGGTCGATATAATTCACCCCTCCACTTT
many | TRBJ1-4 | NA | TRBV5-6 | CASSYPGKGSEKLFF | TGTGCCAGCAGCTACCCAGGGAAAGGAAGTGAAAAACTGTTTTTT
many | TRBJ1-4 | TRBD1 | TRBV3-1 | CASSQRGTDNEKLFF | TGTGCCAGCAGCCAAAGGGGGACAGACAATGAAAAACTGTTTTTT
many | TRBJ2-7 | NA | TRBV6-1 | CASSEAPVEQYF | TGTGCCAGCAGTGAAGCGCCCGTTGAGCAGTACTTC
NA | TRBJ2-5 | NA | TRBV4-2 | CASSQGPREFQETQYF | TGTGCCAGCAGCCAAGGTCCTCGGGAGTTCCAAGAGACCCAGTACTTC
few | TRBJ2-7 | NA | TRBV6-2/TRBV6-3 | CASARQPYEQYF | TGTGCCAGCGCGCGACAGCCGTACGAGCAGTACTTC
NA | TRBJ2-3 | TRBD1 | TRBV13 | CASSFRDRGRDTQYF | TGTGCCAGCAGCTTCCGGGACAGGGGGCGTGATACGCAGTATTTT
many | TRBJ2-5 | NA | TRBV5-6 | CASSSYRDWQETQYF | TGTGCCAGCAGCAGTTACCGGGACTGGCAAGAGACCCAGTACTTC
NA | TRBJ1-5 | TRBD1 | TRBV19 | CASSPGQGSPNQPQHF | TGTGCCAGTAGTCCGGGACAGGGGTCCCCCAATCAGCCCCAGCATTTT
few | TRBJ2-7 | NA | TRBV3-1 | CASSQEGASYEQYF | TGTGCCAGCAGCCAAGAGGGGGCCTCCTACGAGCAGTACTTC
many | TRBJ2-7 | NA | TRBV28 | CASSLPGTSYEQYF | TGTGCCAGCAGTTTACCGGGGACCTCCTACGAGCAGTACTTC
few | TRBJ1-2 | TRBD1 | TRBV20-1 | CSARDRGGRSSGYTF | TGCAGTGCTAGGGACAGGGGCGGACGTTCGAGTGGCTACACCTTC
few | TRBJ2-3 | NA | TRBV18 | CASSRRTADTDTQYF | TGTGCCAGCTCGCGGCGGACGGCAGACACAGATACGCAGTATTTT
NA | TRBJ1-1 | NA | TRBV9 | CASSVGPLLVVTEAFF | TGTGCCAGCAGCGTAGGCCCCCTCTTGGTCGTTACTGAAGCTTTCTTT
few | TRBJ1-2 | NA | TRBV6-4 | CASSEGETYGYTF | TGTGCCAGCAGTGAAGGGGAGACCTATGGCTACACCTTC
many | TRBJ1-2 | NA | TRBV12-3/TRBV12-4 | CASSPGHSGYTF | TGTGCCAGCAGTCCCGGGCATTCGGGCTACACCTTC
NA | TRBJ2-3 | NA | TRBV7-2 | CASSLGGTTDTQYF | TGTGCCAGCAGCTTAGGGGGGACCACAGATACGCAGTATTTT
many | TRBJ2-5 | NA | TRBV28 | CASSSRVLSQETQYF | TGTGCCAGCAGTTCCAGGGTCCTCTCCCAAGAGACCCAGTACTTC
NA | TRBJ2-4 | NA | TRBV18 | CASSPSATPFGNIQYF | TGTGCCAGCTCACCATCGGCTACTCCTTTCGGAAACATTCAGTACTTC
many | TRBJ1-5 | NA | TRBV11-1 | CASKRAGQPQHF | TGTGCCAGCAAGAGGGCAGGTCAGCCCCAGCATTTT
many | TRBJ2-7 | NA | TRBV20-1 | CSAREEAPEQYF | TGCAGTGCTAGAGAAGAGGCCCCCGAGCAGTACTTC
many | TRBJ2-2 | NA | TRBV11-2 | CASSLAGASVNIGELFF | TGTGCCAGCAGCTTAGCTGGAGCTAGCGTAAATATCGGGGAGCTGTTTTTT
many | TRBJ2-7 | NA | TRBV28 | CASSQPRGLSYEQYF | TGTGCCAGCAGTCAACCCAGGGGACTCTCCTACGAGCAGTACTTC
many | TRBJ1-5 | NA | TRBV12-3/TRBV12-4 | CASSPLSNQPQHF | TGTGCCAGCAGTCCCCTGAGCAATCAGCCCCAGCATTTT
NA | TRBJ1-2 | NA | TRBV19 | CASSILVGDGYTF | TGTGCCAGTAGTATACTGGTAGGGGATGGCTACACCTTC
few | TRBJ1-5 | NA | TRBV19 | CASSIDGGAWQPQHF | TGTGCCAGTAGTATAGACGGGGGCGCTTGGCAGCCCCAGCATTTT
many | TRBJ2-7 | NA | TRBV27 | CASSLDPGTHYEQYF | TGTGCCAGCAGTTTAGACCCCGGGACCCACTACGAGCAGTACTTC
few | TRBJ1-1 | TRBD1 | TRBV20-1 | CSARDSSRQGAGAFF | TGCAGTGCTAGAGATTCAAGCCGGCAGGGGGCCGGGGCTTTCTTT
few | TRBJ2-7 | NA | TRBV30 | CAWSATLYEQYF | TGTGCCTGGAGCGCTACCCTCTACGAGCAGTACTTC